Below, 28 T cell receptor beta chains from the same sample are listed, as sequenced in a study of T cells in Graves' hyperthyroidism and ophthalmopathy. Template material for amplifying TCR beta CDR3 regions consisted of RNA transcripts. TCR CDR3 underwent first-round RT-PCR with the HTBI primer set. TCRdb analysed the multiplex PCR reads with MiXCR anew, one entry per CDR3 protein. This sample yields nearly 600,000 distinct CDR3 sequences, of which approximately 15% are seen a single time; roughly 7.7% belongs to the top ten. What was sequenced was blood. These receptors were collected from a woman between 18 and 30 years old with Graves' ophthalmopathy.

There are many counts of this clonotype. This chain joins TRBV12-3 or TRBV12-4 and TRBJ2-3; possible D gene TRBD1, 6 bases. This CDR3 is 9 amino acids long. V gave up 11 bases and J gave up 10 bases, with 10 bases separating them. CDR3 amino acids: CAAKGAQYF. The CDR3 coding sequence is TGTGCCGCCAAGGGGGCGCAGTATTTT.

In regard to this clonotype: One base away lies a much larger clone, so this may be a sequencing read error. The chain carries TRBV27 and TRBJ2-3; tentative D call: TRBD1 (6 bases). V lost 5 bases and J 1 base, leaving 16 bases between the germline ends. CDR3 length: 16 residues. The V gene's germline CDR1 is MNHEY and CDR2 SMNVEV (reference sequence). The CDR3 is CASSRPRGEGTDTQYF. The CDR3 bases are TGTGCCAGCAGTCGTCCCAGGGGCGAGGGCACAGATACGCAGTATTTT.

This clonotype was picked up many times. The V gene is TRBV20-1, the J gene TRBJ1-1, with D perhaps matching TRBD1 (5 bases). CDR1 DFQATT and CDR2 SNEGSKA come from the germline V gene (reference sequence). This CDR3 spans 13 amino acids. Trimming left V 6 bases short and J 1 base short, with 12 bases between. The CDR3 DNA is TGCAGTGCAACCGGGACTTCGAACACTGAAGCTTTCTTT. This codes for CSATGTSNTEAFF.

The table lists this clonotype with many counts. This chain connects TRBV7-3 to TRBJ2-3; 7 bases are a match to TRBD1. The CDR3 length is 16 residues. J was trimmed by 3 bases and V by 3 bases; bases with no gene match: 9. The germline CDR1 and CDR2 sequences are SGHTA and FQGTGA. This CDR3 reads CASSLTAQGWTDTQYF. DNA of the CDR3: TGTGCCAGCAGCTTGACGGCACAGGGGTGGACAGATACGCAGTATTTT.

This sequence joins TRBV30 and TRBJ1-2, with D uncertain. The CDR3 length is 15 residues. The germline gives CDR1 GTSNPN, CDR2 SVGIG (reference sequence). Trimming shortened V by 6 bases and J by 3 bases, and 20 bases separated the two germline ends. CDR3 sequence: CACKLFPGSDYGYTF. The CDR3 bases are TGTGCCTGCAAACTGTTCCCCGGTTCCGACTATGGCTACACCTTC.

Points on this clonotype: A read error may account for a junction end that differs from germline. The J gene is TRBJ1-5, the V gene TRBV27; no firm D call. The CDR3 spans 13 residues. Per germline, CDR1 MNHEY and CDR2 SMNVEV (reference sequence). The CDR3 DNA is TGTGCCAGCACTTTATCCAGGAAGCAGCCCCAGCATTTT. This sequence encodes CASTLSRKQPQHF.

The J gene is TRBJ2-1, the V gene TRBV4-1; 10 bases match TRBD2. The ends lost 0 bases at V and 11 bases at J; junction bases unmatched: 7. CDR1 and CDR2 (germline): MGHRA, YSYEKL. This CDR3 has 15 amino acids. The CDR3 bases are TGCGCCAGCAGCCAAGATGTCGTAGCGGGAGGCAAGCAGTTCTTC. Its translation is CASSQDVVAGGKQFF.

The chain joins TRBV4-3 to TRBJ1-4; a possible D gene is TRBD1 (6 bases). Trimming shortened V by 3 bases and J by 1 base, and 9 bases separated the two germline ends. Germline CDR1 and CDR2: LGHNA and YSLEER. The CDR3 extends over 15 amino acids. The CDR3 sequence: CASSQNRVTNEKLFF. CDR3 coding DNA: TGCGCCAGCAGCCAGAACAGGGTAACTAATGAAAAACTGTTTTTT.

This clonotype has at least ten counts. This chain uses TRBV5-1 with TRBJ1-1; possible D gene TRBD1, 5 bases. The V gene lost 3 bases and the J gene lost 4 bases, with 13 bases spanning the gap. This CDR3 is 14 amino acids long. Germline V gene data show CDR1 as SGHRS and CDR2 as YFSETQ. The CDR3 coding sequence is TGCGCCAGCAGCTGGGCTGGGACGGGCACTGAAGCTTTCTTT. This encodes CASSWAGTGTEAFF.

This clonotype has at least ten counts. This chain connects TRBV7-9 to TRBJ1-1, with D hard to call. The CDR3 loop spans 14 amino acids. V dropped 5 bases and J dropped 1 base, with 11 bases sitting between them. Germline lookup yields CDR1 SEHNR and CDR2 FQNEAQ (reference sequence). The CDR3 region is CASSGYSRNTEAFF. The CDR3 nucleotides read TGTGCCAGCAGCGGATACTCAAGGAACACTGAAGCTTTCTTT. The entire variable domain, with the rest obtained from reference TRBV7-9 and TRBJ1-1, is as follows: DTGVSQNPRHKITKRGQNVTFRCDPISEHNRLYWYRQTLGQGPEFLTYFQNEAQLEKSRLLSDRFSAERPKGSFSTLEIQRTEQGDSAMYLCASSGYSRNTEAFFGQGTRLTVV.

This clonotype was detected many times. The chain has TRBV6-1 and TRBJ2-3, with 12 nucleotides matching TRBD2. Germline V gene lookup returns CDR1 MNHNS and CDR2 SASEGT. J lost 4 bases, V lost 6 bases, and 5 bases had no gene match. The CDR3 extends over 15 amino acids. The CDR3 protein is CASRETSGSADTQYF. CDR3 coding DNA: TGTGCCAGCAGAGAGACTAGCGGGAGCGCAGATACGCAGTATTTT.

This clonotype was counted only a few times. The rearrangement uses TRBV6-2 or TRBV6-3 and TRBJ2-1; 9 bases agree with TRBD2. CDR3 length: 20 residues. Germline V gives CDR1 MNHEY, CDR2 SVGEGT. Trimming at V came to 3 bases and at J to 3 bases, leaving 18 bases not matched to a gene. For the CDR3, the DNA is TGTGCCAGCAGTTATATATCTAGCGGGGTTTCAAAAAGCCACTACAATGAGCAGTTCTTC. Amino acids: CASSYISSGVSKSHYNEQFF.

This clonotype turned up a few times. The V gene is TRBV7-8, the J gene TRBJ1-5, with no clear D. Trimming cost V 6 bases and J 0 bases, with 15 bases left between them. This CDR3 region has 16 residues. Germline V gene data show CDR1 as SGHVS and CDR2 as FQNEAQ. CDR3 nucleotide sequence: TGTGCCAGCAGTTCTTATCGGTTCAATAGCAATCAGCCCCAGCATTTT. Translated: CASSSYRFNSNQPQHF.

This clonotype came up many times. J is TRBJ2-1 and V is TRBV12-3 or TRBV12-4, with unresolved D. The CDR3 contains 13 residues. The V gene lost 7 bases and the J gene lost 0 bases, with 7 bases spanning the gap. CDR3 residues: CASKLSSYNEQFF. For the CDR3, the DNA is TGTGCCAGCAAGCTAAGCTCCTACAATGAGCAGTTCTTC.

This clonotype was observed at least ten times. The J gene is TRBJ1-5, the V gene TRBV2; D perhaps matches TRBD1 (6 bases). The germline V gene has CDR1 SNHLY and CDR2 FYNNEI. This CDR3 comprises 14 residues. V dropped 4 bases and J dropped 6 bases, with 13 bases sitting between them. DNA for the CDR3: TGTGCCAGCAGTGCTGGGGGCGCCGTTCAGCCCCAGCATTTT. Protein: CASSAGGAVQPQHF.

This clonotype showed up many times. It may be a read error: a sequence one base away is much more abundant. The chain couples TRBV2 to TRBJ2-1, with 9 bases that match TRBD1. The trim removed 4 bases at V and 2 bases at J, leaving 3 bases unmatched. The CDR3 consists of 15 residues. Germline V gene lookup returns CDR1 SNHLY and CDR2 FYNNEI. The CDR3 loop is CASSAGTGTYNEQFF. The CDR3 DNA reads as TGTGCCAGCAGTGCCGGGACAGGGACCTACAATGAGCAGTTCTTC.

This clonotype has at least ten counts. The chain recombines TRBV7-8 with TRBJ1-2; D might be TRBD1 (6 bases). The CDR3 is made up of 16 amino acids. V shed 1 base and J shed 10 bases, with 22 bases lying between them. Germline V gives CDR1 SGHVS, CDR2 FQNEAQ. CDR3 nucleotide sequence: TGTGCCAGCAGCTTAGTGGGGAGGGGGGTCATCATCGACTACACCTTC. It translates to CASSLVGRGVIIDYTF.

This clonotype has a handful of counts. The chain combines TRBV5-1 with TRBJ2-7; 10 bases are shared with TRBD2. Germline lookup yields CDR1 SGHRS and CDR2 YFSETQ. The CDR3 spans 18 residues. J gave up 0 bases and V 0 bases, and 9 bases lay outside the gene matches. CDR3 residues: CASSLAPLAGVLSYEQYF. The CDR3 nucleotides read TGCGCCAGCAGCTTGGCCCCGCTAGCGGGAGTCCTCTCCTACGAGCAGTACTTC. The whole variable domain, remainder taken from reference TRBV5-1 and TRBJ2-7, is KAGVTQTPRYLIKTRGQQVTLSCSPISGHRSVSWYQQTPGQGLQFLFEYFSETQRNKGNFPGRFSGRQFSNSRSEMNVSTLELGDSALYLCASSLAPLAGVLSYEQYFGPGTRLTVT.

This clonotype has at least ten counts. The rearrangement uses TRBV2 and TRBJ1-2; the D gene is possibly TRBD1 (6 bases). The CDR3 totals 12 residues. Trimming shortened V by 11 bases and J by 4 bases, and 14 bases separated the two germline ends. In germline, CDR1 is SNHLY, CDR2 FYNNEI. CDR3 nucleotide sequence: TGTGCCCGCGCGGACAGTTTCTATGGCTACACCTTC. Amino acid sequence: CARADSFYGYTF. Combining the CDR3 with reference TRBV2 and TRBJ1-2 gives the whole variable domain EPEVTQTPSHQVTQMGQEVILRCVPISNHLYFYWYRQILGQKVEFLVSFYNNEISEKSEIFDDQFSVERPDGSNFTLKIRSTKLEDSAMYFCARADSFYGYTFGSGTRLTVV.

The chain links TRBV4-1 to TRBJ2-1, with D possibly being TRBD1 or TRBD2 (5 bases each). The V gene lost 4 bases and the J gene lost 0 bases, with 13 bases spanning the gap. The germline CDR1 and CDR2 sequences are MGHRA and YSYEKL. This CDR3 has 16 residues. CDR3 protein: CASSRGSHSSYNEQFF. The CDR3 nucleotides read TGCGCCAGCAGCCGGGGGTCCCATTCCTCCTACAATGAGCAGTTCTTC.

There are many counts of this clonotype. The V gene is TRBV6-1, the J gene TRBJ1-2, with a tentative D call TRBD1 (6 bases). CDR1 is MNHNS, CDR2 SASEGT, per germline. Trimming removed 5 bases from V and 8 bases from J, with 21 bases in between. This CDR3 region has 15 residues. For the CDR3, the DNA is TGTGCCAGCAGTTACGTGGGCAGGGGCGGCGAAGGCTACACCTTC. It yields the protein CASSYVGRGGEGYTF.

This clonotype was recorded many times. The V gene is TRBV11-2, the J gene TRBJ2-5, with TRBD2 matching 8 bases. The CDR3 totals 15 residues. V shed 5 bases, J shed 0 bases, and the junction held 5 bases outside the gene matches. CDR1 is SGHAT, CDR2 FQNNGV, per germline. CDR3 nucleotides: TGTGCCAGCAGCCCGGGCGGGGGGTACCAAGAGACCCAGTACTTC. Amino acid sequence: CASSPGGGYQETQYF.

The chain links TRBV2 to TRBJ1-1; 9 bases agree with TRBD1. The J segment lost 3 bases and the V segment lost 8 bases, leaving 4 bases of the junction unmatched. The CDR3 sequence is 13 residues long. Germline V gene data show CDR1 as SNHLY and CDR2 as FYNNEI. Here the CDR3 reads CASGTGRDTEAFF. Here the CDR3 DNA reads TGTGCCAGCGGGACAGGGAGGGACACTGAAGCTTTCTTT.

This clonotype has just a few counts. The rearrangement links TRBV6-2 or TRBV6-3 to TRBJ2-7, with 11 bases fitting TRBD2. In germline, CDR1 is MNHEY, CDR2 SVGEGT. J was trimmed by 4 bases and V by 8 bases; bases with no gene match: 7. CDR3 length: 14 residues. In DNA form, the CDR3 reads TGTGCCAGCGGCACCGGGACTAGCGGATACGAGCAGTACTTC. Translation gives CASGTGTSGYEQYF.

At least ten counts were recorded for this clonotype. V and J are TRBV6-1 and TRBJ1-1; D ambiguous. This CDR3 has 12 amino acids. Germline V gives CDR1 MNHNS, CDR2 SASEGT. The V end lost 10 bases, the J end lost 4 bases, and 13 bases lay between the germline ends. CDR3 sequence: CATREGGTEAFF. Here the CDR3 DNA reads TGTGCCACCCGAGAAGGCGGCACTGAAGCTTTCTTT.

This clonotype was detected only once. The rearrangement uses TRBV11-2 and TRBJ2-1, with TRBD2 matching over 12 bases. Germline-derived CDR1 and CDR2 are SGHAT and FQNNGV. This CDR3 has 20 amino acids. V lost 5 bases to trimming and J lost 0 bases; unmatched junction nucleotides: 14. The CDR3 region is CASSQSHGLAGLSSYNEQFF. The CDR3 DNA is TGTGCCAGCAGCCAATCCCACGGACTAGCGGGATTAAGCTCCTACAATGAGCAGTTCTTC.

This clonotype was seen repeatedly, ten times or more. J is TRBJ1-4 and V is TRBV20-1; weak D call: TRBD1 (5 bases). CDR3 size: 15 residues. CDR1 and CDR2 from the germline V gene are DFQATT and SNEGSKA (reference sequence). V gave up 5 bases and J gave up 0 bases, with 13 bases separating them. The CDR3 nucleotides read TGCAGTGCTGACCTCGACAGCCCAACTAATGAAAAACTGTTTTTT. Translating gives CSADLDSPTNEKLFF.

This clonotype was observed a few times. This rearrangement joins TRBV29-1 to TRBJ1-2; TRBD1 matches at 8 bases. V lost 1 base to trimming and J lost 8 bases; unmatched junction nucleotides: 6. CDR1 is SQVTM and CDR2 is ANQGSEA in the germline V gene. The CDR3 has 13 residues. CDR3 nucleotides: TGCAGCGTTGAAGCCTACAGGGGGGGGGGCTACACCTTC. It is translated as CSVEAYRGGGYTF.